This T cell receptor beta chain stems from a study of cytotoxic CD8 clonotypes in ibrutinib-treated CLL. For the study at large: Productive templates per sample averaged approximately 250,000; productive rearrangements, 75,000 to 100,000.

Profiled with immunoSEQ multiplex PCR; TCRdb holds only in-frame clones, not every one. The sample carries 30,000 to 40,000 clones, 70% to 80% recorded once. The CDR3 is made up of 12 amino acids. Germline V gene lookup returns CDR1 MNHNS and CDR2 SASEGT. Concerning this clone itself: Its antigen is currently unknown.

Findings of the study overall: Sampling schedules were unmatched across sustained-remission and progressing patients. Public clonotypes were uncommon and contracted or stayed stable on treatment.

This chain joins TRBV6-1 and TRBJ2-7, with D unclear. The receptor was isolated from a human donor with chronic lymphocytic leukemia. This sample comprised PBMCs, obtained at disease progression, from a patient treated with ibrutinib. The CDR3 DNA is TGTGCTTCATCCGGGCAAGCAGACGAGCAGTACTTC. Translated, it gives CASSGQADEQYF.